A selection of T cell receptor beta chains follows, all from one sample in a study of blood T cells in healthy people across ages. One entry per CDR3 protein results from TCRdb running MiXCR on the 5' RACE reads. This sample has some 1,500,000 distinct CDR3 sequences; around 40% occur once, and the top ten carry about 3.8%. The sequenced sample consisted of blood. These receptors were collected from a woman under 30 in good health. Each CDR3 is given with its conserved first and last residue. The order of the fields is CDR3 DNA, CDR3 protein, J gene, clone size, V gene, D gene. A D gene is named only where the DNA matches it firmly. Part of the rows lack a size; the others show once, few, many or a class for expanded clones.

cdr3_nt: TGTGCCAGCAGTGGACTAGCGGGAGGGCGTGAGACCCAGTACTTC
cdr3_aa: CASSGLAGGRETQYF
j_call: TRBJ2-5
clone_size: -
v_call: TRBV9
d_call: TRBD2

cdr3_nt: TGTGCCAGCAGCTTAGCGTCTGGACAGGGTTCCTACGAGCAGTACTTC
cdr3_aa: CASSLASGQGSYEQYF
j_call: TRBJ2-7
clone_size: few
v_call: TRBV7-9
d_call: TRBD1

cdr3_nt: TGTGCCAGCAGCGTAGACGGCGACAATGAGCAGTTCTTC
cdr3_aa: CASSVDGDNEQFF
j_call: TRBJ2-1
clone_size: -
v_call: TRBV9
d_call: -

cdr3_nt: TGTGCCTGGAGTGAATACAGGGCTACTGAAGCTTTCTTT
cdr3_aa: CAWSEYRATEAFF
j_call: TRBJ1-1
clone_size: -
v_call: TRBV30
d_call: -

cdr3_nt: TGTGCCAGCAGAGACAGGGAGAACACTGAAGCTTTCTTT
cdr3_aa: CASRDRENTEAFF
j_call: TRBJ1-1
clone_size: many
v_call: TRBV6-1
d_call: TRBD1

cdr3_nt: TGTGCCAGCAGCGTAGTGGTACGCGGGGAGCTGTTTTTT
cdr3_aa: CASSVVVRGELFF
j_call: TRBJ2-2
clone_size: few
v_call: TRBV9
d_call: -

cdr3_nt: TGTGCCAGCAGCCGGGTCTCCCCGGGAGGGACAGATACGCAGTATTTT
cdr3_aa: CASSRVSPGGTDTQYF
j_call: TRBJ2-3
clone_size: few
v_call: TRBV7-9
d_call: TRBD2

cdr3_nt: TGCACCAGCAGCTTGTCACATAACTATGGCTACACCTTC
cdr3_aa: CTSSLSHNYGYTF
j_call: TRBJ1-2
clone_size: -
v_call: TRBV5-1
d_call: -

cdr3_nt: TGTGCCAGCAGTTTAGATGGGCCCCGGTCCCTAAATTCACCCCTCCACTTT
cdr3_aa: CASSLDGPRSLNSPLHF
j_call: TRBJ1-6
clone_size: few
v_call: TRBV27
d_call: -

cdr3_nt: TGTGCCAGCAGCTTGGAGGCACGGACTGAAGCTTTCTTT
cdr3_aa: CASSLEARTEAFF
j_call: TRBJ1-1
clone_size: few
v_call: TRBV7-9
d_call: -

cdr3_nt: TGCAGTCCAGGCCCCTCCGGACTAGCTTTCCATGAGCAGTTCTTC
cdr3_aa: CSPGPSGLAFHEQFF
j_call: TRBJ2-1
clone_size: -
v_call: TRBV20-1
d_call: TRBD2

cdr3_nt: TGTGCCAGCAGCTCCCTTAACCGGGCTGAACTGTTTTTT
cdr3_aa: CASSSLNRAELFF
j_call: TRBJ1-4
clone_size: few
v_call: TRBV7-9
d_call: -

cdr3_nt: TGTGCCAGCAGTGATCTGGCCCTTACTGATTGGGACACTGAAGCTTTCTTT
cdr3_aa: CASSDLALTDWDTEAFF
j_call: TRBJ1-1
clone_size: few
v_call: TRBV6-1
d_call: -

cdr3_nt: TGCAGTGCGGAGCCTTCCTACAGGGATTATGGCTACACCTTC
cdr3_aa: CSAEPSYRDYGYTF
j_call: TRBJ1-2
clone_size: few
v_call: TRBV20-1
d_call: -

cdr3_nt: TGTGCCAGCGGAGGACAGGGTTCGCGCTATGGCTACACCTTC
cdr3_aa: CASGGQGSRYGYTF
j_call: TRBJ1-2
clone_size: -
v_call: TRBV27
d_call: TRBD1

cdr3_nt: TGTGCCAGCAGCCTGACACGGGAAGGGGTCAAAAACATTCAGTACTTC
cdr3_aa: CASSLTREGVKNIQYF
j_call: TRBJ2-4
clone_size: many
v_call: TRBV4-2
d_call: -

cdr3_nt: TGTGCCAGCAGCATCGACAGGTCTCTATACAATGAGCAGTTCTTC
cdr3_aa: CASSIDRSLYNEQFF
j_call: TRBJ2-1
clone_size: few
v_call: TRBV6-5
d_call: -

cdr3_nt: TGTGCCAGCAGCTTATCCCAGGGGGCGCCGGGTGGCTACACCTTC
cdr3_aa: CASSLSQGAPGGYTF
j_call: TRBJ1-2
clone_size: -
v_call: TRBV7-2
d_call: TRBD1

cdr3_nt: TGTGCCAGCAGGGGACAGATGAACACTGAAGCTTTCTTT
cdr3_aa: CASRGQMNTEAFF
j_call: TRBJ1-1
clone_size: many
v_call: TRBV2
d_call: TRBD1

cdr3_nt: TGCAGTGCTGACGGGACTAGCGGAGGGGCCTACGAGCAGTACTTC
cdr3_aa: CSADGTSGGAYEQYF
j_call: TRBJ2-7
clone_size: -
v_call: TRBV20-1
d_call: TRBD2

cdr3_nt: TGTGCCAGCAGTTTATGGTGGGGCAGGGATCCCGATGGCTACACCTTC
cdr3_aa: CASSLWWGRDPDGYTF
j_call: TRBJ1-2
clone_size: once
v_call: TRBV28
d_call: -

cdr3_nt: TGTGCCAGCAATCGCGACAGAGCGAACACCGGGGAGCTGTTTTTT
cdr3_aa: CASNRDRANTGELFF
j_call: TRBJ2-2
clone_size: -
v_call: TRBV2
d_call: -

cdr3_nt: TGCAGTGCTAGAGATTGGATGACCGGGGAGCTGTTTTTT
cdr3_aa: CSARDWMTGELFF
j_call: TRBJ2-2
clone_size: -
v_call: TRBV20-1
d_call: -

cdr3_nt: TGTGCCAGCAGCCAAATCCCCAGTGAAGCTTTCTTT
cdr3_aa: CASSQIPSEAFF
j_call: TRBJ1-1
clone_size: -
v_call: TRBV6-1
d_call: -

cdr3_nt: TGTGCTAGCAGCTTAGGTGGGACTAGCTCGGGTGAGCAGTTCTTC
cdr3_aa: CASSLGGTSSGEQFF
j_call: TRBJ2-1
clone_size: many
v_call: TRBV7-7
d_call: TRBD2

cdr3_nt: TGTGCCAGCAGCCCCACGGTAGTTAATGAAAAACTGTTTTTT
cdr3_aa: CASSPTVVNEKLFF
j_call: TRBJ1-4
clone_size: -
v_call: TRBV3-1
d_call: -

cdr3_nt: TGTGCCAGCCTAACGAAGACTAGCGGGCCTGCCAAAAACATTCAGTACTTC
cdr3_aa: CASLTKTSGPAKNIQYF
j_call: TRBJ2-4
clone_size: -
v_call: TRBV6-8
d_call: TRBD2

cdr3_nt: TGTGCCAGCAGTTCCGCCGGACTAGCAGATACGCAGTATTTT
cdr3_aa: CASSSAGLADTQYF
j_call: TRBJ2-3
clone_size: -
v_call: TRBV28
d_call: TRBD2

cdr3_nt: TGTGCCAGCAGTTTATTTTCCGGCTCGACTAATGAAAAACTGTTTTTT
cdr3_aa: CASSLFSGSTNEKLFF
j_call: TRBJ1-4
clone_size: few
v_call: TRBV27
d_call: -

cdr3_nt: TGCAGTGCTAGAGACTTCAGGACTAGCGGGACTACTGAGACCCAGTACTTC
cdr3_aa: CSARDFRTSGTTETQYF
j_call: TRBJ2-5
clone_size: -
v_call: TRBV20-1
d_call: TRBD2

cdr3_nt: TGTGCCAGCAGCCGTCGAGTCACAGTCCAAGAGACCCAGTACTTC
cdr3_aa: CASSRRVTVQETQYF
j_call: TRBJ2-5
clone_size: few
v_call: TRBV28
d_call: -

cdr3_nt: TGCGCCAGCAGCGCGGGACAGAACACAGATACGCAGTATTTT
cdr3_aa: CASSAGQNTDTQYF
j_call: TRBJ2-3
clone_size: -
v_call: TRBV5-1
d_call: -

cdr3_nt: TGTGCCAGCAGAATTGGGACCCCGGGGAAAGGGGCTTTCTTT
cdr3_aa: CASRIGTPGKGAFF
j_call: TRBJ1-1
clone_size: -
v_call: TRBV28
d_call: -

cdr3_nt: TGCGCCAGCAGCTGGACAGGGTTCTCTGAAGCTTTCTTT
cdr3_aa: CASSWTGFSEAFF
j_call: TRBJ1-1
clone_size: -
v_call: TRBV5-1
d_call: TRBD1

cdr3_nt: TGTGCCAGCAGGACCAGGGGGGCCCTTAACTATGGCTACACCTTC
cdr3_aa: CASRTRGALNYGYTF
j_call: TRBJ1-2
clone_size: few
v_call: TRBV12-3/TRBV12-4
d_call: TRBD1

cdr3_nt: TGCGCCAGCAGCTTGGTAGGCCAGCCACAAGAGACCCAGTACTTC
cdr3_aa: CASSLVGQPQETQYF
j_call: TRBJ2-5
clone_size: -
v_call: TRBV5-1
d_call: -

cdr3_nt: TGTGCCAGCAGTCCAATGGGTAGCGGTCGCACAGATACGCAGTATTTT
cdr3_aa: CASSPMGSGRTDTQYF
j_call: TRBJ2-3
clone_size: -
v_call: TRBV6-5
d_call: -

cdr3_nt: TGTGCCAGCAGTGAAGTCAAGCGGGGGACCGGGGAGCTGTTTTTT
cdr3_aa: CASSEVKRGTGELFF
j_call: TRBJ2-2
clone_size: -
v_call: TRBV2
d_call: TRBD2

cdr3_nt: TGTGCCAGCAGCTTAGCGAGGAAGGGAGGCAACTATGGCTACACCTTC
cdr3_aa: CASSLARKGGNYGYTF
j_call: TRBJ1-2
clone_size: -
v_call: TRBV7-9
d_call: -

cdr3_nt: TGTGCCAGCAGAAGACAGGAGAGCTCTGGAAACACCATATATTTT
cdr3_aa: CASRRQESSGNTIYF
j_call: TRBJ1-3
clone_size: -
v_call: TRBV6-1
d_call: -

cdr3_nt: TGTGCCAGCAGCTTAGGAGGGACAGGCAGGGATCAGCCCCAGCATTTT
cdr3_aa: CASSLGGTGRDQPQHF
j_call: TRBJ1-5
clone_size: once
v_call: TRBV7-8
d_call: TRBD1